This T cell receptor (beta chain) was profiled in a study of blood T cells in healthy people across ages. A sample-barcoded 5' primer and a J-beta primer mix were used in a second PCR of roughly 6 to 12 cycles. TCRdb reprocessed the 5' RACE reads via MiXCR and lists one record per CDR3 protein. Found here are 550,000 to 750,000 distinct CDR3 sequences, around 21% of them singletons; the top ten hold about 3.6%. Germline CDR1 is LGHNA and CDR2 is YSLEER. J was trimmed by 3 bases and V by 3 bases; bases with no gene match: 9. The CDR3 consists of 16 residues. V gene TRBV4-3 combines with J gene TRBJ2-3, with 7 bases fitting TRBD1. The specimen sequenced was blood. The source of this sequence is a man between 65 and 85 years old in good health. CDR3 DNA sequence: TGCGCCAGCAGCCAGCAGACAGGGTCGGTTACAGATACGCAGTATTTT. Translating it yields CASSQQTGSVTDTQYF.